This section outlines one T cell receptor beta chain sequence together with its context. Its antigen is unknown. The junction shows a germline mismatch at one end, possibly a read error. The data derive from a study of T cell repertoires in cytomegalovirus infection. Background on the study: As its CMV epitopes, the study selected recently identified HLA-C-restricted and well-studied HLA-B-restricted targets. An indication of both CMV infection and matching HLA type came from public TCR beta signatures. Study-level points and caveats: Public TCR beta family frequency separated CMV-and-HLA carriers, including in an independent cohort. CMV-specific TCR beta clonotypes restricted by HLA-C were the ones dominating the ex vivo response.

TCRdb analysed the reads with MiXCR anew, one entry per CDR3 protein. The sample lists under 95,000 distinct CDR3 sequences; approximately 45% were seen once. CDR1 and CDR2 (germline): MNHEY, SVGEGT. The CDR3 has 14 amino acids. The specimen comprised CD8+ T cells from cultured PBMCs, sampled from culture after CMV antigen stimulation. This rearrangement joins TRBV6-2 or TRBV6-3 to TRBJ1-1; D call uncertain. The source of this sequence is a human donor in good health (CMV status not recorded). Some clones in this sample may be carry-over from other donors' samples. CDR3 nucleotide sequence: TGTTCCAGCAGTTCCCCAGAACCGTACACTGATGCTTTCTTT. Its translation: CSSSSPEPYTDAFF.